The 7 T cell receptor beta chains presented below share a single source sample, sequenced in a study of blood T cell repertoires in COVID-19. Sequencing used immunoSEQ multiplex PCR; TCRdb keeps in-frame clones, though not all of them. The sample records 98,000 or so clones, just over 85% being singletons. Material for sequencing was peripheral blood. These receptors were obtained from a human donor in a cohort sampled during active COVID-19.

This chain links TRBV5-6 with TRBJ2-1; no clear D. CDR3 length equals 14 residues. CDR1 is SGHDT, CDR2 YYEEEE, per germline. With 0 bases removed from V and 7 bases from J, the gap between germline ends came to 11 bases. The CDR3 region is CASSLVLPSNEQFF. DNA for the CDR3: TGTGCCAGCAGCTTGGTTCTCCCGTCGAATGAGCAGTTCTTC.

The chain combines TRBV10-3 with TRBJ2-1, with D tentatively TRBD1 (5 bases). The CDR3 contains 13 residues. Germline loops: CDR1 ENHRY, CDR2 SYGVKD. With 2 bases removed from V and 5 bases from J, the gap between germline ends came to 7 bases. In DNA form, the CDR3 reads TGTGCCATCAGTGAGAGGGGTGACAATGAGCAGTTCTTC. The encoded protein is CAISERGDNEQFF.

The CDR3 DNA follows: TGTGCCAGCAGCCCTCACCCGGGGACAGGGGGCTTAACCTACGAGCAGTACTTC. It codes for CASSPHPGTGGLTYEQYF. The V and J genes are TRBV7-8 and TRBJ2-7; 12 positions match TRBD1. This CDR3 has 18 residues. Trimming cost V 5 bases and J 2 bases; bases outside gene matches: 13. The germline V gene encodes CDR1 SGHVS and CDR2 FQNEAQ.

The rearrangement uses TRBV25-1 and TRBJ2-1; 7 positions agree with TRBD2. V trimming: 6 bases; J trimming: 3 bases; junction bases outside the gene matches: 14. CDR3 length: 17 residues. Germline V CDR1 and CDR2: MGHDK, SYGVNS. The CDR3, as DNA: TGTGCCAGCAGGGGGGGGACTACCCTGACGGACTACAATGAGCAGTTCTTC. Residues: CASRGGTTLTDYNEQFF.

Comment on this clone: This specimen includes other DNA sequences encoding the same CDR3. The chain joins TRBV18 to TRBJ2-2; 10 bases match TRBD1. V gave up 3 bases and J gave up 2 bases; unmatched junction bases: 3. Germline CDR1 KGHSH, CDR2 LQKENI. This CDR3 has 16 amino acids. The CDR3 here is CASSPRTGGNTGELFF. DNA of the CDR3: TGTGCCAGCTCACCCCGGACAGGGGGAAACACCGGGGAGCTGTTTTTT.

The rearrangement links TRBV27 to TRBJ1-1; 10 positions agree with TRBD1. CDR1 and CDR2 from the germline V gene are MNHEY and SMNVEV (reference sequence). Trimming took 3 bases from V and 6 from J; bases not matched to a gene: 1. CDR3 size: 13 residues. The CDR3 protein is CASSLTGGPEAFF. The CDR3 region has the DNA TGTGCCAGCAGTTTGACAGGGGGCCCTGAAGCTTTCTTT.

V gene TRBV2 combines with J gene TRBJ2-7, with a weak D call TRBD2 (7 bases). V shed 8 bases and J shed 2 bases, with 19 bases lying between them. The CDR3 covers 15 residues. Germline-derived CDR1 and CDR2 are SNHLY and FYNNEI. CDR3: CASFRRGGGAYEQYF. The CDR3 DNA reads TGTGCCAGCTTCCGTCGGGGCGGGGGCGCCTACGAGCAGTACTTC.